Listed here are 8 T cell receptor beta chains from one sample, sequenced in a study of cytomegalovirus exposure and HLA in healthy donors (dated by TCRdb to the late 2010s). Library preparation was by the immunoSEQ multiplex PCR assay. For the multiplex PCR, a mixture combining 60 forward primers for TCR Vbeta segments and 13 reverse primers for TCR Jbeta segments was used. Entries here come from immuneACCESS through TCRdb and include only in-frame sequences with V and J called. Some clones fail to appear in such tables; in the studies checked, an unresolved V gene covers under half of the shortfall, and the cause of the remainder is unknown. Recorded for this sample are 150,000 to 180,000 clones; roughly 74% of them occurred a single time. Roughly 2.8% of the sample belongs to the ten largest clones. The sequenced material came from PBMCs. These receptors came from a man between 18 and 29 years old in good health and CMV-seronegative.

The rearrangement uses TRBV27 and TRBJ2-1, with 8 bases fitting TRBD1. The germline gives CDR1 MNHEY, CDR2 SMNVEV (reference sequence). The CDR3 contains 12 residues. V was pared by 3 bases and J by 9 bases, with 1 base of the junction left unmatched. The DNA of the CDR3 is TGTGCCAGCAGTTTTCAGGGGGCTGAGCAGTTCTTC. Translation: CASSFQGAEQFF.

The chain recombines TRBV11-1 with TRBJ2-4; TRBD2 agrees at 7 bases. The V and J ends lost 8 bases and 9 bases, in that order; junction bases with no gene match: 7. In germline, CDR1 is SGHAT, CDR2 FQDESV (reference sequence). The CDR3 is made up of 12 amino acids. The CDR3 DNA is TGTGCCAGCGGGGGAGGGCGCGGCATTCAGTACTTC. This translates into CASGGGRGIQYF.

V usage is TRBV7-9 and J usage is TRBJ1-4, with D maybe TRBD1 (6 bases). Trimming left V 4 bases short and J 8 bases short, with 20 bases between. The CDR3 is 16 residues long. Germline CDR1 is SEHNR and CDR2 is FQNEAQ (reference sequence). The CDR3 sequence is CASSSSNTGKKEKLFF. CDR3 nucleotide sequence: TGTGCCAGCAGCTCCAGCAATACAGGGAAAAAAGAAAAACTGTTTTTT.

As to this clone: The junction departs from the called germline gene at one end, perhaps through a read error. The chain joins TRBV7-9 to TRBJ2-1, with TRBD2 identical over 7 bases. This CDR3 is built from 15 residues. Per the germline V gene, CDR1 is SEHNR and CDR2 is FQNEAQ (reference sequence). CDR3 protein: CSSTPPGLPHNEQFF. The DNA for the CDR3 is TGTTCCAGCACCCCCCCGGGACTACCGCACAATGAGCAGTTCTTC.

This chain links TRBV9 with TRBJ2-5, with TRBD2 matching 13 bases. This CDR3 has 17 residues. The ends lost 0 bases at V and 5 bases at J; junction bases unmatched: 7. The germline CDR1 and CDR2 sequences are SGDLS and YYNGEE. The CDR3 DNA sequence: TGTGCCAGCAGCGTAGGGTGGACTAGCGGGGGAGAGGAGACCCAGTACTTC. Its translation: CASSVGWTSGGEETQYF.

The rearrangement joins TRBV7-8 to TRBJ1-5; 9 positions match TRBD1. Germline V CDR1 and CDR2: SGHVS, FQNEAQ. V lost 5 bases to trimming and J lost 7 bases; unmatched junction nucleotides: 6. This CDR3 region has 14 residues. CDR3: CASSGTGGDQPQHF. The CDR3 region has the DNA TGTGCCAGCAGCGGAACAGGGGGCGACCAGCCCCAGCATTTT.

The chain employs TRBV20-1 and TRBJ2-5; D remains ambiguous. The CDR3 consists of 10 residues. Germline CDR1 is DFQATT and CDR2 is SNEGSKA (reference sequence). Trimming cost V 3 bases and J 9 bases, with 8 bases left between them. The CDR3 nucleotides read TGCAGTGCTAGCCCACTACCCCAGTACTTC. Protein product: CSASPLPQYF.

The chain is built from TRBV11-2 and TRBJ1-4, with D uncertain. The CDR3 loop spans 15 amino acids. Trimming took off 3 bases at V and 3 bases at J, with 11 bases between the two ends. Germline assignment: CDR1 SGHAT and CDR2 FQNNGV. CDR3 in amino acids: CASSLRVLANEKLFF. The CDR3 DNA sequence: TGTGCCAGCAGCTTGAGGGTGCTGGCTAATGAAAAACTGTTTTTT.